This TCR beta chain was obtained from a study of T-cell memory formation after mild COVID-19. As for the study in general: Each donor largely had its own TCR clusters.

The CDR3 extends over 14 amino acids. Germline CDR1 and CDR2: SGHTA and FQGNSA. The V gene end was trimmed by 1 base and the J gene end by 9 bases; junction bases not matched to a gene: 5. Regarding the study as a whole: Those CD4+ clones that contracted were mainly in CM and EM (CD8+ ones in EMRA).

Note on this clonotype: Its antigen is currently unknown.

One entry per CDR3 protein, called by TCRdb with MiXCR from the 5' RACE reads. Of 150,000 to 200,000 distinct CDR3 sequences in the sample, 30% to 35% were seen once. The chain employs TRBV7-2 and TRBJ2-1; 8 bases agree with TRBD2. Sequencing was carried out using PBMCs or a T cell subset sorted from them (not recorded which). The sequence came from an adult woman who had mild COVID-19 (a few samples of this study predate the infection). Cell type and time point are not known. CDR3 coding DNA: TGTGCCAGCAGCTTAGGGGCGGGGGGTAGTGAGCAGTTCTTC. It is translated as CASSLGAGGSEQFF.